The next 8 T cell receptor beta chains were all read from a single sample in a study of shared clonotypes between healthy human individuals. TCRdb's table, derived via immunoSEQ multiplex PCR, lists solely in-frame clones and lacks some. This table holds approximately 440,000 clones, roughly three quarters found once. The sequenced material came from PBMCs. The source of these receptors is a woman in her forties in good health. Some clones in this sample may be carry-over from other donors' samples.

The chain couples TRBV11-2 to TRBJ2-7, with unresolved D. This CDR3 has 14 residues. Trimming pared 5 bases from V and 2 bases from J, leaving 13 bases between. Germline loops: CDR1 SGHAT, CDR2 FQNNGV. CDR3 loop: CASSPPDRTYEQYF. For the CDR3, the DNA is TGTGCCAGCAGCCCTCCCGACCGGACCTACGAGCAGTACTTC.

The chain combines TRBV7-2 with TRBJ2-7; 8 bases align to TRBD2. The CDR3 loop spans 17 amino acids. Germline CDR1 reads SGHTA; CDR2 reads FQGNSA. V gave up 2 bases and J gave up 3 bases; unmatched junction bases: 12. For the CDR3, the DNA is TGTGCCAGCAGCTTACTTGGGTGGACTAGCATGGGCTACGAGCAGTACTTC. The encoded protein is CASSLLGWTSMGYEQYF.

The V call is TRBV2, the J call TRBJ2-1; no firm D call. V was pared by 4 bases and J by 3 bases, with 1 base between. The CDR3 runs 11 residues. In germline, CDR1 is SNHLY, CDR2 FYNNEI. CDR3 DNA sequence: TGTGCCAGCAGTGTCTACAATGAGCAGTTCTTC. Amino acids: CASSVYNEQFF.

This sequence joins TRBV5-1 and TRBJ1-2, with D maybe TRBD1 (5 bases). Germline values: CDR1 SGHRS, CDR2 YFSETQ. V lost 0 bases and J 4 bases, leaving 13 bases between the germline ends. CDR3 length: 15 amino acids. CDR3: CASSLELSGTYGYTF. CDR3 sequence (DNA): TGCGCCAGCAGCTTGGAACTAAGTGGGACCTATGGCTACACCTTC.

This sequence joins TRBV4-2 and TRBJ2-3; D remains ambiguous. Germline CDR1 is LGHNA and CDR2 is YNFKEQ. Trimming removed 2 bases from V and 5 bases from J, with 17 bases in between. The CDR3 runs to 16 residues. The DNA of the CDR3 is TGTGCCAGCAGCCAACCAGCGACCGGAGAAAGAGATACGCAGTATTTT. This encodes CASSQPATGERDTQYF.

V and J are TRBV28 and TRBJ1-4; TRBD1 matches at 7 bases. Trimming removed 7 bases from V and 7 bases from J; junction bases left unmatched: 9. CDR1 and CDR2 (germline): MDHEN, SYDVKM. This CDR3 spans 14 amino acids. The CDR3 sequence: CASKKAGGSEKLFF. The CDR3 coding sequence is TGTGCCAGCAAAAAAGCAGGGGGTTCTGAAAAACTGTTTTTT.

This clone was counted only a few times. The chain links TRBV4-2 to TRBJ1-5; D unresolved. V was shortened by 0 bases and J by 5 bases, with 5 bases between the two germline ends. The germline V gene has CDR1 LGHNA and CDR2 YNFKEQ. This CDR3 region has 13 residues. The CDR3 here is CASSQERDQPQHF. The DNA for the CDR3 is TGTGCCAGCAGCCAAGAGAGGGATCAGCCCCAGCATTTT.

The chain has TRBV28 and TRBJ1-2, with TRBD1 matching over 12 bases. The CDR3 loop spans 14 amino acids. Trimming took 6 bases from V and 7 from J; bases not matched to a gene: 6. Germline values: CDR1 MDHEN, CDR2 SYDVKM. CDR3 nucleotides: TGTGCCAGCAGCCACCGGGACAGGGGGCTTGGCTACACCTTC. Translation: CASSHRDRGLGYTF.